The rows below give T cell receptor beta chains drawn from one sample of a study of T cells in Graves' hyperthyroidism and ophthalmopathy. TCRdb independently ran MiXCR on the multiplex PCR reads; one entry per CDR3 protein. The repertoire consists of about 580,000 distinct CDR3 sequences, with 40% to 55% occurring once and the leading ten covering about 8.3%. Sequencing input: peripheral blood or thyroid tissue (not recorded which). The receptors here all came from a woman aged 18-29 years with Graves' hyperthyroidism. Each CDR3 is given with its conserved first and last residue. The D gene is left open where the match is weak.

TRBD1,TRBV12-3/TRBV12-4,CASSFTGTGANEAFF
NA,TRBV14,CASSQDRWETQYF
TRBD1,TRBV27,CASRSGQGALWYGYTF
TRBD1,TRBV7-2,CASSFRDRGYEQYF
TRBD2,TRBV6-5,CASSYSLGAGGYEQYF
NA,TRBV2,CASIVGGGLEQYF
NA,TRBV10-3,CATKDGDTEAFF
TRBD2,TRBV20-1,CSATGGDLASYF
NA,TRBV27,CASRDTGFGETQYF
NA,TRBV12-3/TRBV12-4,CASSPDGIQSDTQYF
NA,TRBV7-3,CASSLGGTNIYEQYF
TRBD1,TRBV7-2,CASSLVAGGSGQPQHF
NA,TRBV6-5,CASSPGGSEAFF
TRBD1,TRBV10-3,CAISDSTGGFSPLHF
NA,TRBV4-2,CASSRGPEAFF
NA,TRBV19,CASTGTSYGYTF
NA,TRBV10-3,CAISGVTSDYEQYF
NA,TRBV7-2,CASSSTGAQETQYF
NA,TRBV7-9,CASSDVDAYEQYF
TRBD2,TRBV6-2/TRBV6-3,CASSWTSGSRYEQYF
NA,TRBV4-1,CASSQEPQQGETQYF
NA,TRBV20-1,CSARGAADFYEQYF
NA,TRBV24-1,CATSDSMGQETQYF
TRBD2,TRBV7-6,CASSYRTSGSRSLADTQYF
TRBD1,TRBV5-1,CASSSMTGVAEQYF
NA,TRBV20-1,CSARGGGRDHEQYF
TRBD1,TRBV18,CASSPLTGVIYTGELFF
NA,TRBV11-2,CASSLVLGSEQFF
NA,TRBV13,CASSFASSGELFF
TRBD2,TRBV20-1,CSAPTLFAGVQETQYF
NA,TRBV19,CASSASGMSTIYF
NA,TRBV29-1,CSVSGPKGELFF
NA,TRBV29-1,CSVGRAGYGYTF
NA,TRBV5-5,CASSEPGVDEKLFF
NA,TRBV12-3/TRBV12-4,CASSHPGRNQPQHF
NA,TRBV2,CASSDGGNQPQHF